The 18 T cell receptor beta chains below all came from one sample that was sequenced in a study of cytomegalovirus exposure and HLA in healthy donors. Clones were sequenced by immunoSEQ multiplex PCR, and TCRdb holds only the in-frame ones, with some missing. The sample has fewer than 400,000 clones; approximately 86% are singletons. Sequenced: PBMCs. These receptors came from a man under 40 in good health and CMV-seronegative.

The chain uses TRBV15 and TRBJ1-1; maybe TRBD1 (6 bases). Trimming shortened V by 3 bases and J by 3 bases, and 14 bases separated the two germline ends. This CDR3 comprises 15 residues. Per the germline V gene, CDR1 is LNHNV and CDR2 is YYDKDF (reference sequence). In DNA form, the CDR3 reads TGTGCCACCAGCAGGAACAGGGAAGGTTACACTGAAGCTTTCTTT. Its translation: CATSRNREGYTEAFF.

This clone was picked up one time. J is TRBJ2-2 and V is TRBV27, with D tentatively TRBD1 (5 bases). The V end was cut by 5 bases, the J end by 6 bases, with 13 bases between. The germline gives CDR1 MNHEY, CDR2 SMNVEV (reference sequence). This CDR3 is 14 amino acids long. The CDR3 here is CASSPDGASGELFF. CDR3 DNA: TGTGCCAGCAGTCCAGATGGGGCCTCCGGGGAGCTGTTTTTT.

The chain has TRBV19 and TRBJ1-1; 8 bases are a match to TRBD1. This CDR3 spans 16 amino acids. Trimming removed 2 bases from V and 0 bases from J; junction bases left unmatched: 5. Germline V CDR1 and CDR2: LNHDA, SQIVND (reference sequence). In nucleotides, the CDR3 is TGTGCCAGTAGTATACCCCGGGACAGGCTGAACACTGAAGCTTTCTTT. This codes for CASSIPRDRLNTEAFF.

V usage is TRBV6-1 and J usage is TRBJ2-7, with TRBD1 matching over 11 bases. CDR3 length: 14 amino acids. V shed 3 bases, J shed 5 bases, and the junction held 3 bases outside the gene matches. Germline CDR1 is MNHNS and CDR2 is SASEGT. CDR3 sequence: CASSEGTGGDEQYF. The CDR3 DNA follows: TGTGCCAGCAGTGAGGGGACAGGGGGGGACGAGCAGTACTTC.

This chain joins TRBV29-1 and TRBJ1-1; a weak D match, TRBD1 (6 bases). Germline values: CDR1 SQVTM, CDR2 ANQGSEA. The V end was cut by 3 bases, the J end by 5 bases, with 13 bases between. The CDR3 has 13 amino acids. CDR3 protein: CSVESQGGTEAFF. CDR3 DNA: TGCAGCGTTGAGTCACAGGGAGGGACTGAAGCTTTCTTT.

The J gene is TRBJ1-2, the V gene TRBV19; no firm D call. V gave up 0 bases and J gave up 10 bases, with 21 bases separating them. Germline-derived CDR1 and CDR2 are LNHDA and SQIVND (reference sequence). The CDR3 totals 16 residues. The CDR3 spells CASSIDQAGLSSDYTF. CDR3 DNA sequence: TGTGCCAGTAGTATAGATCAAGCAGGCCTGAGTTCGGACTACACCTTC.

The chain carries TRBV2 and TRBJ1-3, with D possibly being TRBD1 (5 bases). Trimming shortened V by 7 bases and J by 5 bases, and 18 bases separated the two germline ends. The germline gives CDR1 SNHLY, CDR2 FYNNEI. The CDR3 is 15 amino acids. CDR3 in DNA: TGTGCCAGCACCCCAGGCACAGGTGCCCGAAACACCATATATTTT. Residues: CASTPGTGARNTIYF.

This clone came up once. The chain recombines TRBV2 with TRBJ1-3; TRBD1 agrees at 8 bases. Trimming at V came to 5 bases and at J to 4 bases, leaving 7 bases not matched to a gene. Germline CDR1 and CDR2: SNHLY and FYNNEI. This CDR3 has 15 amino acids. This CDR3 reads CASSRDRGSGNTIYF. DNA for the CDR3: TGTGCCAGCAGTCGCGACAGGGGCTCAGGAAACACCATATATTTT.

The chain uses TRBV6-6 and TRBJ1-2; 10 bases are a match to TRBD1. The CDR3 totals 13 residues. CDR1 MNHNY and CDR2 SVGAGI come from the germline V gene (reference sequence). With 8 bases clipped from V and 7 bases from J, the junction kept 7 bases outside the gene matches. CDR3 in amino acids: CASGRDRGSGYTF. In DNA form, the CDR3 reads TGTGCCAGCGGGCGGGACAGGGGTTCTGGCTACACCTTC.

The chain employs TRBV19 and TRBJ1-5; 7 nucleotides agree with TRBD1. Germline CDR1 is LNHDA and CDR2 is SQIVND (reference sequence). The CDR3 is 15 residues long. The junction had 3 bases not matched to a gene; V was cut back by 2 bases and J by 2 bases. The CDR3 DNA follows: TGTGCCAGTAGTATACTTGGGACAGGCAATCAGCCCCAGCATTTT. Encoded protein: CASSILGTGNQPQHF.

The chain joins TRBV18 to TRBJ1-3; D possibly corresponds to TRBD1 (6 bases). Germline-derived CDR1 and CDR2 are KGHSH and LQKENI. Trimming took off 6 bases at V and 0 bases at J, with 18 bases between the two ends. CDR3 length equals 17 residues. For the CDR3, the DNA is TGTGCCAGCTCCCCCCGGGGACATAAAAGCTCTGGAAACACCATATATTTT. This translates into CASSPRGHKSSGNTIYF.

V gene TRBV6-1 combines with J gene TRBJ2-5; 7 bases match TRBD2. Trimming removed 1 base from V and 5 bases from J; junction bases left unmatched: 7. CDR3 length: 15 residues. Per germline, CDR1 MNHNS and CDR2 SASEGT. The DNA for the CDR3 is TGTGCCAGCAGTGAAGGGGCGGGGGAGGTGGAGACCCAGTACTTC. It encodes CASSEGAGEVETQYF.

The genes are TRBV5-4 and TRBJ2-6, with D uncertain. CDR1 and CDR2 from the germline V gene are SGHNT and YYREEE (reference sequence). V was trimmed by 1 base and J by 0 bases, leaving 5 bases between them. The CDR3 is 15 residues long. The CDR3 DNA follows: TGTGCCAGCAGCTTGCAGAACTCTGGGGCCAACGTCCTGACTTTC. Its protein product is CASSLQNSGANVLTF.

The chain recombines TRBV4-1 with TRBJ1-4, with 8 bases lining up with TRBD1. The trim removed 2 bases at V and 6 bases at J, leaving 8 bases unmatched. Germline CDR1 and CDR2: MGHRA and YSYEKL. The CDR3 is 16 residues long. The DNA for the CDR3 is TGCGCCAGCAGCCAACCGACAGGGGTGGTTGATGAAAAACTGTTTTTT. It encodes CASSQPTGVVDEKLFF.

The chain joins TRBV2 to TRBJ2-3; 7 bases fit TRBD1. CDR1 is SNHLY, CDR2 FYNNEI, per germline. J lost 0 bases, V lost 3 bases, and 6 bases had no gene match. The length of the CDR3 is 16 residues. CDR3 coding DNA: TGTGCCAGCAGTGATGACAGGGAGACTAGCACAGATACGCAGTATTTT. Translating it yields CASSDDRETSTDTQYF.

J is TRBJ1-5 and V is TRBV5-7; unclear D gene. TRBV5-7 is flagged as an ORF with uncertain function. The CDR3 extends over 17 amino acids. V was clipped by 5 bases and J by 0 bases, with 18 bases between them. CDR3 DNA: TGTGCCAGCAGAGTTGAGGAGATCGAAAATAGCAATCAGCCCCAGCATTTT. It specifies CASRVEEIENSNQPQHF.

As DNA, the CDR3 is TGTGCCAGCAGTTTATGGGCTGGTGAAAAACTGTTTTTT. The encoded protein is CASSLWAGEKLFF. This sequence joins TRBV27 and TRBJ1-4, with no clear D. Germline-derived CDR1 and CDR2 are MNHEY and SMNVEV (reference sequence). This CDR3 comprises 13 residues. V lost 1 base, J lost 7 bases, and 7 bases lay in between.

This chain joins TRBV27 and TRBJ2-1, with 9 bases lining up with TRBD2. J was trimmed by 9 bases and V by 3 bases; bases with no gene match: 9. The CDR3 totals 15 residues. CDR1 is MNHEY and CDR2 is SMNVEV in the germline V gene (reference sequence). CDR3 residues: CASSLRAGGRSEQFF. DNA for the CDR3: TGTGCCAGCAGTTTGAGGGCGGGGGGGCGAAGTGAGCAGTTCTTC.